The 17 T cell receptor beta chains in this list originate from one sample, sequenced in a study of shared clonotypes between healthy human individuals. The table came from immunoSEQ multiplex PCR; TCRdb's copy has only in-frame clones and leaves some out. The sample shows some 2 million clones, around 95% of them seen only once. Source material: naive CD4+ T cells sorted from blood. As to subset: CD45RA+ positively selected. These receptors all stem from a young man in good health.

This chain connects TRBV30 to TRBJ1-1; D gene unclear. Trimming pared 2 bases from V and 3 bases from J, leaving 4 bases between. Per germline, CDR1 GTSNPN and CDR2 SVGIG (reference sequence). The length of the CDR3 is 11 residues. CDR3 sequence (DNA): TGTGCCTGGAGTTATTACACTGAAGCTTTCTTT. This encodes CAWSYYTEAFF.

V and J are TRBV2 and TRBJ2-1, with TRBD1 identical over 7 bases. J gave up 7 bases and V 10 bases, and 13 bases lay outside the gene matches. This CDR3 comprises 14 residues. Germline V gene sequence: CDR1 SNHLY, CDR2 FYNNEI. The chain's CDR3 is CATARGSLGNEQFF. The DNA of the CDR3 is TGTGCCACCGCCAGGGGGTCGCTCGGGAATGAGCAGTTCTTC.

A remark on this clone: The same CDR3 also results from other DNA sequences found in this sample. The chain couples TRBV6-6 to TRBJ1-2; 7 bases are a match to TRBD1. Germline-derived CDR1 and CDR2 are MNHNY and SVGAGI (reference sequence). The CDR3 has 13 residues. J gave up 4 bases and V 4 bases, and 3 bases lay outside the gene matches. The CDR3 nucleotides read TGTGCCAGCAGTTCTGAGGGGGCCTATGGCTACACCTTC. Translation: CASSSEGAYGYTF.

J is TRBJ2-1 and V is TRBV10-3; D uncertain. V was shortened by 7 bases and J by 5 bases, with 6 bases between the two germline ends. Germline V gene lookup returns CDR1 ENHRY and CDR2 SYGVKD. CDR3 length: 11 residues. The CDR3 here is CAITKNNEQFF. DNA for the CDR3: TGTGCCATCACAAAAAACAATGAGCAGTTCTTC.

The chain has TRBV10-2 and TRBJ2-7; 8 positions match TRBD1. Germline values: CDR1 WSHSY, CDR2 SAAADI. CDR3 length equals 13 residues. The ends lost 9 bases at V and 2 bases at J; junction bases unmatched: 6. The CDR3 sequence is CASEDRATYEQYF. The CDR3 region has the DNA TGCGCCAGTGAGGACAGGGCAACCTACGAGCAGTACTTC.

The rearrangement links TRBV28 to TRBJ2-1, with 10 bases lining up with TRBD2. Per germline, CDR1 MDHEN and CDR2 SYDVKM. V lost 7 bases and J lost 5; bases outside the gene matches: 8. This CDR3 contains 15 residues. The DNA of the CDR3 is TGTGCCAGCATCCTTAGCGGGGGGCCAAACAATGAGCAGTTCTTC. Its translation is CASILSGGPNNEQFF.

This clone has a single count. J is TRBJ1-3 and V is TRBV19; 9 nucleotides match TRBD1. Germline CDR1 reads LNHDA; CDR2 reads SQIVND (reference sequence). V shed 6 bases and J 0 bases; nucleotides not matched to a gene: 3. CDR3 length equals 15 residues. CDR3 sequence: CASRGQGRSGNTIYF. DNA of the CDR3: TGTGCCAGTAGGGGACAGGGCCGCTCTGGAAACACCATATATTTT.

V usage is TRBV12-5 and J usage is TRBJ2-3; perhaps D is TRBD1 or TRBD2 (5 bases each). In germline, CDR1 is LGHNT, CDR2 FRNRAP. The CDR3 is 15 amino acids. Between the trimmed V and J ends, which lost 6 bases and 0 bases, there was a span of 13 bases. CDR3 sequence (DNA): TGTGCTAGTGGCTCGGGACCCCCCAGCACAGATACGCAGTATTTT. Encoded protein: CASGSGPPSTDTQYF.

The V gene is TRBV5-6, the J gene TRBJ1-5; no reliable D call. Germline V gene lookup returns CDR1 SGHDT and CDR2 YYEEEE. Trimming took 5 bases from V and 9 from J, leaving 15 bases between them. This CDR3 spans 13 amino acids. The CDR3 loop reads CASSLRLEGPQHF. CDR3 in DNA: TGTGCCAGCAGTTTAAGATTAGAGGGGCCCCAGCATTTT. Full variable domain (outside the CDR3, taken from reference TRBV5-6 and TRBJ1-5): DAGVTQSPTHLIKTRGQQVTLRCSPKSGHDTVSWYQQALGQGPQFIFQYYEEEERQRGNFPDRFSGHQFPNYSSELNVNALLLGDSALYLCASSLRLEGPQHFGDGTRLSIL.

As for this clone: The same CDR3 arises from other DNA sequences in this sample as well. The chain uses TRBV6-5 and TRBJ1-1, with 8 positions matching TRBD1. Trimming cost V 2 bases and J 5 bases; bases outside gene matches: 7. This CDR3 has 15 amino acids. The V gene's germline CDR1 is MNHEY and CDR2 SVGAGI. The CDR3 is CASSYPGQAKTEAFF. The CDR3 DNA follows: TGTGCCAGCAGTTACCCGGGACAGGCAAAGACTGAAGCTTTCTTT.

The chain combines TRBV5-1 with TRBJ2-3; D call uncertain. V was shortened by 4 bases and J by 0 bases, with 27 bases between the two germline ends. This CDR3 region has 20 residues. Germline V gene sequence: CDR1 SGHRS, CDR2 YFSETQ. The CDR3 DNA sequence: TGCGCCAGCAGCATTCTGCGGACGGGCGGAATCACACTTAGCACAGATACGCAGTATTTT. It yields the protein CASSILRTGGITLSTDTQYF.

The V call is TRBV6-1, the J call TRBJ2-3, with TRBD2 identical over 10 bases. V lost 4 bases to trimming and J lost 4 bases; unmatched junction nucleotides: 2. This CDR3 region has 14 residues. Per the germline V gene, CDR1 is MNHNS and CDR2 is SASEGT. The CDR3 DNA is TGTGCCAGCAGTGTAGCGGGGGGCGCAGATACGCAGTATTTT. Amino acid sequence: CASSVAGGADTQYF.

Comment on this clone: One end of the junction varies from germline; a read error may be responsible. The chain joins TRBV7-2 to TRBJ2-1, with TRBD2 identical over 11 bases. The CDR3 is 13 residues long. Germline CDR1 reads SGHTA; CDR2 reads FQGNSA. This chain's CDR3 is CASSLAGGAEQFF. CDR3 DNA sequence: TGTGCCAGCAGCCTAGCGGGAGGAGCTGAGCAGTTCTTC.

Remarks on this clone: The same CDR3 can be traced to other DNA sequences in this sample. The chain uses TRBV30 and TRBJ1-2; D is unresolved. The CDR3 extends over 12 amino acids. Trimming pared 0 bases from V and 4 bases from J, leaving 6 bases between. Germline loops: CDR1 GTSNPN, CDR2 SVGIG (reference sequence). The CDR3 nucleotides are TGTGCCTGGAGTGTTCTGAGCTATGGCTACACCTTC. Translated, it gives CAWSVLSYGYTF. The complete variable domain, with remaining parts taken from reference TRBV30 and TRBJ1-2, reads SQTIHQWPATLVQPVGSPLSLECTVEGTSNPNLYWYRQAAGRGLQLLFYSVGIGQISSEVPQNLSASRPQDRQFILSSKKLLLSDSGFYLCAWSVLSYGYTFGSGTRLTVV.

The CDR3 nucleotides read TGTGCCAGCAGCGAGTACAGGGGGCGAGGGGCAGATACGCAGTATTTT. This gives the protein CASSEYRGRGADTQYF. The chain couples TRBV7-2 to TRBJ2-3; 9 bases are a match to TRBD1. The V gene end was trimmed by 5 bases and the J gene end by 4 bases; junction bases not matched to a gene: 10. The CDR3 runs 16 residues. Germline V CDR1 and CDR2: SGHTA, FQGNSA. The full variable domain, completed using reference TRBV7-2 and TRBJ2-3, is GAGVSQSPSNKVTEKGKDVELRCDPISGHTALYWYRQSLGQGLEFLIYFQGNSAPDKSGLPSDRFSAERTGGSVSTLTIQRTQQEDSAVYLCASSEYRGRGADTQYFGPGTRLTVL.

V is TRBV5-1 and J is TRBJ1-6; unclear D gene. Trimming pared 2 bases from V and 10 bases from J, leaving 10 bases between. The CDR3 contains 13 residues. The germline V gene has CDR1 SGHRS and CDR2 YFSETQ. Here the CDR3 reads CASSLGMGSPLHF. The CDR3, as DNA: TGCGCCAGCAGCTTAGGGATGGGGTCACCCCTCCACTTT.

The rearrangement links TRBV11-2 to TRBJ2-1; D is unresolved. Per the germline V gene, CDR1 is SGHAT and CDR2 is FQNNGV. This CDR3 contains 15 residues. Trimming left V 0 bases short and J 3 bases short, with 9 bases between. The CDR3 loop reads CASSLDGHGYNEQFF. The CDR3 nucleotides are TGTGCCAGCAGCTTAGATGGGCACGGCTACAATGAGCAGTTCTTC.